Listed below are T cell receptor beta chains from one sample, sequenced in a study of OX40 agonist ivuxolimab in advanced cancers. Libraries were prepared by immunoSEQ multiplex PCR; TCRdb keeps only in-frame clonotypes and omits some of them. This sample carries 74,000 or so clones, more than 80% of them seen once, and the ten largest clones take approximately 2.2%. The sample consisted of CD4+ or CD8+ T cells sorted from blood, taken in a trial of the OX40 agonist ivuxolimab. The receptors stem from an adult with an advanced solid tumor such as melanoma, head and neck, liver or kidney cancer. Each CDR3 is given with its conserved first and last residue. Each record gives: clone size, J gene, D gene, V gene, CDR3 DNA, CDR3 protein. D genes are given only for firm matches. Some rows mark clone size as missing; the rest say once, few, many or name a class of expanded clone.

size: once
J: TRBJ1-2
D: -
V: TRBV28
DNA: TGTGCCAGCACCTCTATCCAGGGGAACTATGGCTACACCTTC
CDR3: CASTSIQGNYGYTF

size: few
J: TRBJ2-7
D: -
V: TRBV28
DNA: TGTGCCAGCAGTTTCGTTGGTAACTCCTACGAGCAGTACTTC
CDR3: CASSFVGNSYEQYF

size: -
J: TRBJ1-2
D: -
V: TRBV7-9
DNA: TGTGCCAGCAGCTTATTTGGTGGAAGGACGGCTAACTATGGCTACACCTTC
CDR3: CASSLFGGRTANYGYTF

size: once
J: TRBJ2-7
D: -
V: TRBV7-6
DNA: TGTGCCAGCAGCTTAGAGCCAGGCTCCTACGAGCAGTACTTC
CDR3: CASSLEPGSYEQYF

size: -
J: TRBJ2-7
D: TRBD1
V: TRBV5-1
DNA: TGCGCCAGCAGCACAGGACAGGGCTACGAGCAGTACTTC
CDR3: CASSTGQGYEQYF

size: -
J: TRBJ2-7
D: -
V: TRBV2
DNA: TGTGCCAGCAGTTCTAGCGTATTCTACGAGCAGTACTTC
CDR3: CASSSSVFYEQYF

size: -
J: TRBJ1-5
D: -
V: TRBV28
DNA: TGTGCCAGCCGGGGGGATAGCAATCAGCCCCAGCATTTT
CDR3: CASRGDSNQPQHF

size: -
J: TRBJ1-4
D: -
V: TRBV5-6
DNA: TGTGCCAGCAGCTTGGCTGGGGGCAGTAATGAAAAACTGTTTTTT
CDR3: CASSLAGGSNEKLFF

size: few
J: TRBJ2-4
D: TRBD1
V: TRBV30
DNA: TGTGCCTGGCAGCAGGGGGCGAGCATTCAGTACTTC
CDR3: CAWQQGASIQYF

size: -
J: TRBJ1-2
D: -
V: TRBV6-1
DNA: TGTGCCAGCAGCGGGACTCGGAATGGCTACACCTTC
CDR3: CASSGTRNGYTF

size: -
J: TRBJ1-1
D: -
V: TRBV7-9
DNA: TGTGCCAGCAGCTTCGGGGCGAACACTGAAGCTTTCTTT
CDR3: CASSFGANTEAFF

size: few
J: TRBJ1-1
D: TRBD1
V: TRBV30
DNA: TGTGCCTGGAATACCGGGACAGGGAACACTGAAGCTTTCTTT
CDR3: CAWNTGTGNTEAFF

size: once
J: TRBJ1-1
D: -
V: TRBV2
DNA: TGTGCCAGCAAAAGGTTCACTGAAGCTTTCTTT
CDR3: CASKRFTEAFF

size: -
J: TRBJ1-2
D: TRBD1
V: TRBV5-5
DNA: TGTGCCAGCAGCTTGGATGGGCGGACAGGGGAAGAGGATGGCTACACCTTC
CDR3: CASSLDGRTGEEDGYTF

size: once
J: TRBJ1-2
D: -
V: TRBV5-6
DNA: TGTGCCAGCAGCTTGCCTTGGGGCCTCTCTGGAGATGGCTACACCTTC
CDR3: CASSLPWGLSGDGYTF

size: once
J: TRBJ2-7
D: -
V: TRBV11-2
DNA: TGTGCCAGCAGCTTAGGGGGGTCCTACGAGCAGTACTTC
CDR3: CASSLGGSYEQYF

size: -
J: TRBJ1-4
D: TRBD1
V: TRBV28
DNA: TGTGCCAGCAGTGCCTTTAGGCGGGACAGGGGAAGTGAAAAACTGTTTTTT
CDR3: CASSAFRRDRGSEKLFF

size: once
J: TRBJ2-7
D: -
V: TRBV6-5
DNA: TGTGCCAGCAGTTGGGGTCCTACCTACGAGCAGTACTTC
CDR3: CASSWGPTYEQYF

size: -
J: TRBJ2-7
D: -
V: TRBV2
DNA: TGTGCCAGCAGCGAACAGGGAAACGAGCAGTACTTC
CDR3: CASSEQGNEQYF

size: -
J: TRBJ2-7
D: -
V: TRBV12-5
DNA: TGTGCTAGTGCTTTAGGGGGGAAAGGCTCCTACGAGCAGTACTTC
CDR3: CASALGGKGSYEQYF

size: -
J: TRBJ2-3
D: TRBD2
V: TRBV7-3
DNA: TGTGCCAGCAGCTTAGGCGGGAGTCCCACAGATACGCAGTATTTT
CDR3: CASSLGGSPTDTQYF

size: -
J: TRBJ1-3
D: TRBD1
V: TRBV5-1
DNA: TGCGCCAGCAGCTTGGGGTGGACAGGGGGACTCTCTGGAAACACCATATATTTT
CDR3: CASSLGWTGGLSGNTIYF

size: -
J: TRBJ2-7
D: TRBD2
V: TRBV6-6
DNA: TGTGCCAGCAGTTACGGTAGCGGGGCCTACTACGAGCAGTACTTC
CDR3: CASSYGSGAYYEQYF

size: -
J: TRBJ1-5
D: TRBD1
V: TRBV9
DNA: TGTGCCAGCAGCGTTGGGACAGGGGGCAATCAGCCCCAGCATTTT
CDR3: CASSVGTGGNQPQHF

size: -
J: TRBJ2-7
D: -
V: TRBV2
DNA: TGTGCCAGCAGCACTAAGGGGGGGTACGAGCAGTACTTC
CDR3: CASSTKGGYEQYF

size: -
J: TRBJ2-7
D: -
V: TRBV5-1
DNA: TGCGCCAGCAGTTTGATTTCTTCGGACATCAGTGGAATCTACGAGCAGTACTTC
CDR3: CASSLISSDISGIYEQYF